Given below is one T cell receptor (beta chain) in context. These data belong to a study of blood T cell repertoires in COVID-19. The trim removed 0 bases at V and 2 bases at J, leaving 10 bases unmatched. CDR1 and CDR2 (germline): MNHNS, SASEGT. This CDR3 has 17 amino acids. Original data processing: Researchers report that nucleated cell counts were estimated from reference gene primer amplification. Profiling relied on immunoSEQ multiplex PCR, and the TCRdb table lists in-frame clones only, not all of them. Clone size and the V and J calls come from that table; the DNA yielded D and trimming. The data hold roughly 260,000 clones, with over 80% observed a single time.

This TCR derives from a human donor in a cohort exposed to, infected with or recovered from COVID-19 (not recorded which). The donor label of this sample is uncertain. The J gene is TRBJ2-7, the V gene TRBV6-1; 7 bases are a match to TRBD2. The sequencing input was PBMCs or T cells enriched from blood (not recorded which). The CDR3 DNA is TGTGCCAGCAGTGAAGCCCCCCCCCTCGGACTAGCCTACGAGCAGTACTTC. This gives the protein CASSEAPPLGLAYEQYF.